The present T cell receptor (beta chain) was sequenced within a study of blood T cell repertoires in COVID-19. Overall study context: COVID-19 samples from acute and convalescent phases originated in the United States, Italy and Spain. PBMCs, B-cell-depleted T cells, or T cells provided the cDNA or gDNA that made up the material.

The V end lost 3 bases, the J end lost 7 bases, and 12 bases lay between the germline ends. This CDR3 has 14 amino acids. Germline assignment: CDR1 SNHLY and CDR2 FYNNEI. As handled by the study authors: Nucleated cell number was recorded as an estimate derived from reference gene primer amplification. Here immunoSEQ multiplex PCR was the method, and the copy in TCRdb shows in-frame clones only, minus some. The V and J calls and clone size were taken over from that table, and D and trimming were inferred from the DNA. This repertoire shows approximately 130,000 clones, approximately 80% found once; its top ten account for roughly a fifth.

The TCR originated in a man older than 75 with acute or convalescent COVID-19. The sample taken for sequencing was peripheral blood. V usage is TRBV2 and J usage is TRBJ2-2; perhaps TRBD2 as D (6 bases). The CDR3 nucleotides read TGTGCCAGCAGTGATTGGCGGGGAGACGGGGAGCTGTTTTTT. Its translation is CASSDWRGDGELFF.